This T cell receptor beta chain originates from a study of blood T cell repertoires in COVID-19. Study-level background: Some COVID-19 samples were acute and others convalescent; all came from the United States, Italy and Spain. In each case, the material was cDNA or gDNA derived from T cells, B-cell-depleted T cells, or PBMCs.

The CDR3 totals 12 residues. In the original analysis: Nucleated cell number was recorded as an estimate derived from reference gene primer amplification. Data came from immunoSEQ multiplex PCR; TCRdb stores just in-frame clones and leaves some out. The V and J calls and the clone size are those of that table, but D and trimming were determined from the DNA. The sample shows over 40,000 clones, roughly nine tenths of them seen only once. The chain recombines TRBV21-1 with TRBJ2-1; the table's D call of TRBD1 was not tested on the DNA. TRBV21-1 constitutes a pseudogene. The sample taken for sequencing was peripheral blood. The sequence derives from an elderly woman with acute or convalescent COVID-19. The DNA for the CDR3 is TGTGCCAGCAGCAAGGCTGTGAATGAGCAGTTCTTC. This gives the protein CASSKAVNEQFF.